Following are 9 T cell receptor beta chains from one sample sequenced in a study of molecular identifiers for immune sequencing clone quantification. One entry per CDR3 protein, called by TCRdb with MiXCR from the PCR reads. The table includes about 640,000 distinct CDR3 sequences, nearly 20% detected once. The sample consisted of naive CD8+ T cells from blood, with Jurkat cell RNA spiked in. The subset denotes: FACS-sorted CD8+CD4-CCR7+CD45RA+ naive T cells. These receptors originate from a human donor in good health. Some libraries in this study had Jurkat cell RNA spiked in.

The J gene is TRBJ1-2, the V gene TRBV6-6; 7 bases match TRBD1. Germline V gives CDR1 MNHNY, CDR2 SVGAGI (reference sequence). V was clipped by 6 bases and J by 4 bases; unmatched bases: 14. The CDR3 has 16 amino acids. The CDR3 loop is CASSPPGGGRFYGYTF. In DNA, the CDR3 is TGTGCCAGCAGCCCCCCTGGAGGGGGCAGGTTCTATGGCTACACCTTC.

This clonotype was observed a few times. The chain uses TRBV30 and TRBJ2-7; weak D call: TRBD2 (7 bases). This CDR3 has 15 amino acids. Deletions cut 0 bases from V and 3 bases from J, with 15 bases between. Germline lookup yields CDR1 GTSNPN and CDR2 SVGIG (reference sequence). The CDR3 loop is CAWSVGGGGYYEQYF. The DNA of the CDR3 is TGTGCCTGGAGTGTCGGAGGGGGGGGTTACTACGAGCAGTACTTC.

This clonotype was found many times. This chain uses TRBV30 with TRBJ1-5; D call uncertain. The CDR3 has 15 residues. Germline CDR1 GTSNPN, CDR2 SVGIG (reference sequence). V lost 0 bases and J lost 0, with 9 bases in between. CDR3 bases: TGTGCCTGGAGTGTGAAGTCCCGTAGCAATCAGCCCCAGCATTTT. This sequence encodes CAWSVKSRSNQPQHF.

This clonotype was recorded many times. The chain joins TRBV11-2 to TRBJ2-3, with 14 bases identical to TRBD2. Germline-derived CDR1 and CDR2 are SGHAT and FQNNGV. The CDR3 runs to 17 residues. V lost 3 bases to trimming and J lost 6 bases; unmatched junction nucleotides: 8. The chain's CDR3 is CASSFGLAGGAFDTQYF. The CDR3 DNA follows: TGTGCCAGCAGCTTCGGACTAGCGGGGGGCGCCTTCGATACGCAGTATTTT.

V gene TRBV19 combines with J gene TRBJ2-3, with 11 bases matching TRBD1. CDR3 length equals 14 residues. Trimming at V came to 5 bases and at J to 3 bases, leaving 1 base not matched to a gene. The germline V gene has CDR1 LNHDA and CDR2 SQIVND (reference sequence). CDR3 DNA: TGTGCCAGTAGTGGGGACAGGGGGACAGATACGCAGTATTTT. It translates to CASSGDRGTDTQYF.

The table lists this clonotype with many counts. This chain joins TRBV7-9 and TRBJ2-2, with 10 nucleotides matching TRBD1. The germline V gene has CDR1 SEHNR and CDR2 FQNEAQ (reference sequence). V trimming: 3 bases; J trimming: 5 bases; junction bases outside the gene matches: 0. This CDR3 contains 14 residues. The DNA of the CDR3 is TGTGCCAGCAGCTTGGGACAGGGGACCGGGGAGCTGTTTTTT. This encodes CASSLGQGTGELFF.

This clonotype was observed many times. The chain employs TRBV7-9 and TRBJ1-1; D remains ambiguous. With 11 bases removed from V and 5 bases from J, the gap between germline ends came to 15 bases. The CDR3 covers 12 residues. Germline values: CDR1 SEHNR, CDR2 FQNEAQ (reference sequence). CDR3 sequence: CAGTIPGTEAFF. CDR3 coding DNA: TGTGCCGGCACAATACCGGGGACTGAAGCTTTCTTT.

This clonotype was counted a few times. The chain joins TRBV7-9 to TRBJ2-1; D gene ambiguous. Trimming left V 4 bases short and J 2 bases short, with 9 bases between. This CDR3 comprises 14 residues. Germline CDR1 and CDR2: SEHNR and FQNEAQ (reference sequence). The CDR3 loop is CASSYLRPYNEQFF. CDR3 in DNA: TGTGCCAGCAGCTACCTTCGGCCCTACAATGAGCAGTTCTTC.

This clonotype was detected only a few times. V usage is TRBV28 and J usage is TRBJ2-1; perhaps TRBD2 as D (5 bases). The V gene's germline CDR1 is MDHEN and CDR2 SYDVKM. Trimming removed 1 base at V and 3 bases at J, with 13 bases between. The CDR3 is 16 residues long. The CDR3 sequence: CASSLYSGSYYNEQFF. In DNA form, the CDR3 reads TGTGCCAGCAGTTTATATTCGGGAAGCTACTACAATGAGCAGTTCTTC.